The 24 T cell receptor beta chains presented below share a single source sample, sequenced in a study of blood T cell repertoires in COVID-19. The method was immunoSEQ multiplex PCR; TCRdb's version includes in-frame clones alone and lacks a portion of them. The repertoire holds 100,000 to 150,000 clones, around 87% seen once, with approximately 3.3% in the top ten. The sample was peripheral blood. Every receptor here comes from a woman aged 60-70 years with acute or convalescent COVID-19.

As for this clone: Other DNA sequences from this sample encode an identical CDR3 as well. The genes are TRBV9 and TRBJ1-2; perhaps TRBD1 as D (6 bases). Trimming shortened V by 2 bases and J by 4 bases, and 9 bases separated the two germline ends. CDR3 size: 13 residues. Germline-derived CDR1 and CDR2 are SGDLS and YYNGEE. The CDR3 DNA sequence: TGTGCCAGCAGCGTGGGACAAAGCTATGGCTACACCTTC. This translates into CASSVGQSYGYTF.

This clone was observed a handful of times. The rearrangement uses TRBV10-3 and TRBJ1-1, with a weak D call TRBD1 (6 bases). Trimming pared 2 bases from V and 4 bases from J, leaving 14 bases between. Germline lookup yields CDR1 ENHRY and CDR2 SYGVKD. There are 15 residues in the CDR3. The DNA for the CDR3 is TGTGCCATCAGTGAGGTAACAGGGAAAGGCACTGAAGCTTTCTTT. Translated: CAISEVTGKGTEAFF.

This clone was observed a few times. This chain uses TRBV4-1 with TRBJ2-7, with a tentative D call TRBD2 (5 bases). Trimming cost V 0 bases and J 3 bases, with 21 bases left between them. This CDR3 is 18 amino acids long. Germline V CDR1 and CDR2: MGHRA, YSYEKL. The CDR3 here is CASSQDTRLPIGVYEQYF. In nucleotides, the CDR3 is TGCGCCAGCAGCCAAGATACCCGCCTTCCCATCGGGGTCTACGAGCAGTACTTC.

The rearrangement joins TRBV7-9 to TRBJ1-2, with TRBD1 matching over 7 bases. Germline values: CDR1 SEHNR, CDR2 FQNEAQ (reference sequence). The trim removed 11 bases at V and 6 bases at J, leaving 12 bases unmatched. CDR3 length: 13 residues. This chain's CDR3 is CALLQGLEDGYTF. CDR3 nucleotide sequence: TGTGCCCTGCTACAGGGGTTAGAGGATGGCTACACCTTC.

V usage is TRBV3-1 (or the pseudogene TRBV3-2) and J usage is TRBJ2-3; 10 bases map to TRBD2. This CDR3 spans 16 amino acids. Per germline, CDR1 LGHDT and CDR2 YNNKEL (reference sequence). Trimming at V came to 1 base and at J to 6 bases, leaving 7 bases not matched to a gene. CDR3 region: CASSQASGSWADTQYF. The CDR3 bases are TGTGCCAGCAGCCAAGCTAGCGGGAGTTGGGCGGATACGCAGTATTTT.

This rearrangement joins TRBV28 to TRBJ2-5; 7 nucleotides match TRBD1. Germline V gene lookup returns CDR1 MDHEN and CDR2 SYDVKM. There are 15 residues in the CDR3. V gave up 7 bases and J gave up 5 bases; unmatched junction bases: 13. The CDR3 nucleotides read TGTGCCAGCACCTCATGGCAGGGGGTTCGGGAGACCCAGTACTTC. Translated: CASTSWQGVRETQYF.

This clone appeared a few times. The rearrangement joins TRBV5-1 to TRBJ2-5; unclear D gene. The CDR3 totals 13 residues. Trimming removed 6 bases from V and 5 bases from J, with 14 bases in between. Germline values: CDR1 SGHRS, CDR2 YFSETQ. The CDR3 DNA reads as TGCGCCAGCACCGCCAGCGACCGGGAGACCCAGTACTTC. It specifies CASTASDRETQYF.

The chain is built from TRBV5-1 and TRBJ1-5, with 7 bases aligning to TRBD1. V trimming: 0 bases; J trimming: 4 bases; junction bases outside the gene matches: 4. The CDR3 loop spans 15 amino acids. Germline lookup yields CDR1 SGHRS and CDR2 YFSETQ. This CDR3 reads CASSLAGTENQPQHF. The CDR3, as DNA: TGCGCCAGCAGCTTGGCCGGGACAGAAAATCAGCCCCAGCATTTT.

The chain has TRBV30 and TRBJ1-2; 10 positions match TRBD1. V lost 0 bases to trimming and J lost 7 bases; unmatched junction nucleotides: 8. The CDR3 totals 15 residues. Germline V gene sequence: CDR1 GTSNPN, CDR2 SVGIG (reference sequence). The CDR3 spells CAWSVRGTGARGYTF. For the CDR3, the DNA is TGTGCCTGGAGTGTCAGGGGGACAGGGGCCCGTGGCTACACCTTC.

The V gene is TRBV27, the J gene TRBJ2-1; 10 bases match TRBD2. Germline CDR1 reads MNHEY; CDR2 reads SMNVEV (reference sequence). J lost 8 bases, V lost 5 bases, and 6 bases had no gene match. The CDR3 totals 14 residues. The CDR3 is CASSLIAGGDEQFF. The CDR3, as DNA: TGTGCCAGCAGTCTAATAGCGGGAGGCGATGAGCAGTTCTTC.

V is TRBV28 and J is TRBJ1-5, with D perhaps matching TRBD1 (6 bases). Trimming left V 8 bases short and J 7 bases short, with 21 bases between. This CDR3 is built from 15 residues. Germline lookup yields CDR1 MDHEN and CDR2 SYDVKM. CDR3 protein: CASALGRGAGQPQHF. In DNA form, the CDR3 reads TGTGCCAGCGCCCTCGGGCGGGGGGCGGGCCAGCCCCAGCATTTT.

The rearrangement uses TRBV7-2 and TRBJ2-7; 7 bases align to TRBD2. J gave up 0 bases and V 5 bases, and 10 bases lay outside the gene matches. The germline gives CDR1 SGHTA, CDR2 FQGNSA. The CDR3 runs to 16 residues. For the CDR3, the DNA is TGTGCCAGCAGCCCGTCGGGAGCGGGAAGCTCCTACGAGCAGTACTTC. Amino acid sequence: CASSPSGAGSSYEQYF.

The rearrangement uses TRBV10-2 and TRBJ2-7; 7 bases align to TRBD2. J gave up 10 bases and V 3 bases, and 15 bases lay outside the gene matches. The CDR3 is 15 amino acids. Germline values: CDR1 WSHSY, CDR2 SAAADI. The CDR3 region is CASSDPPAGNLSQYF. The CDR3, as DNA: TGCGCCAGCAGTGATCCCCCAGCGGGAAACCTATCCCAGTACTTC.

This clone is a singleton in its sample. The chain is built from TRBV5-1 and TRBJ2-7, with 7 positions matching TRBD1. V dropped 3 bases and J dropped 4; count of bases not matched to a gene: 7. Per germline, CDR1 SGHRS and CDR2 YFSETQ. The CDR3 runs 14 residues. In nucleotides, the CDR3 is TGCGCCAGCAGCTCCGGACAGGTTGGTTACGAGCAGTACTTC. Translating it yields CASSSGQVGYEQYF.

This clone was observed once. The chain joins TRBV28 to TRBJ1-2; the D is unclear. Germline V gene data show CDR1 as MDHEN and CDR2 as SYDVKM. The V end was cut by 7 bases, the J end by 2 bases, with 17 bases between. The CDR3 has 15 amino acids. CDR3 region: CASTSQRGDNYGYTF. CDR3 coding DNA: TGTGCCAGCACCTCTCAACGAGGCGACAACTATGGCTACACCTTC.

The chain recombines TRBV11-3 with TRBJ2-1, with D possibly matching TRBD1 (6 bases). V lost 3 bases and J lost 5, with 8 bases in between. The length of the CDR3 is 13 residues. Germline V gene data show CDR1 as SGHNT and CDR2 as YENEEA. CDR3 amino acids: CASSLDSHNEQFF. The DNA of the CDR3 is TGTGCCAGCAGCTTGGACAGCCACAATGAGCAGTTCTTC. Complete variable domain (other parts from reference TRBV11-3 and TRBJ2-1): EAGVVQSPRYKIIEKKQPVAFWCNPISGHNTLYWYLQNLGQGPELLIRYENEEAVDDSQLPKDRFSAERLKGVDSTLKIQPAELGDSAVYLCASSLDSHNEQFFGPGTRLTVL.

The V and J genes are TRBV12-3 or TRBV12-4 and TRBJ1-1; D is perhaps TRBD1 (5 bases). The V and J ends lost 6 bases and 1 base respectively, with 9 bases between them. The CDR3 sequence is 13 residues long. The CDR3 protein is CASRPTGNTEAFF. The CDR3 coding sequence is TGTGCCAGCAGACCTACAGGGAACACTGAAGCTTTCTTT.

This chain connects TRBV10-1 to TRBJ2-7; 7 positions agree with TRBD1. This CDR3 comprises 13 residues. Per germline, CDR1 WNHNN and CDR2 SYGVQD (reference sequence). Losses at the gene ends were 5 bases for V and 5 bases for J; bases not matched to a gene: 6. CDR3 sequence (DNA): TGCGCCAGCAGTACGGACAGGCGGGACGAGCAGTACTTC. Translation gives CASSTDRRDEQYF.

A single count supports this clone. J is TRBJ2-5 and V is TRBV28, with D tentatively TRBD2 (5 bases). The germline V gene has CDR1 MDHEN and CDR2 SYDVKM. With 2 bases removed from V and 6 bases from J, the gap between germline ends came to 19 bases. CDR3 length: 16 amino acids. The CDR3 here is CASSLGEVGLTKTQYF. Here the CDR3 DNA reads TGTGCCAGCAGTTTAGGTGAGGTCGGACTTACAAAGACCCAGTACTTC.

The V call is TRBV15, the J call TRBJ2-1; TRBD1 aligns across 11 bases. The CDR3 extends over 21 amino acids. After removal of 1 base from V and 7 bases from J, the junction contained 21 bases not matched to a gene. From germline, CDR1 is LNHNV and CDR2 YYDKDF (reference sequence). The CDR3 sequence is CATSRAPGQGGSGRRRNEQFF. The CDR3 DNA reads TGTGCCACCAGCAGAGCACCGGGACAGGGGGGTAGCGGGAGACGGAGGAATGAGCAGTTCTTC.

The chain is built from TRBV3-1 (or the pseudogene TRBV3-2) and TRBJ1-3; 8 nucleotides agree with TRBD1. Germline lookup yields CDR1 LGHDT and CDR2 YNNKEL (reference sequence). V lost 6 bases, J lost 4 bases, and 5 bases stayed unmatched. The CDR3 contains 14 residues. The CDR3 DNA reads as TGTGCCAGCAGTCGTCGGACAGGGGGAAACACCATATATTTT. Translating gives CASSRRTGGNTIYF.

The chain employs TRBV5-1 and TRBJ2-4; 8 positions match TRBD2. V shed 3 bases, J shed 3 bases, and the junction held 14 bases outside the gene matches. Germline V gene data show CDR1 as SGHRS and CDR2 as YFSETQ. This CDR3 is 18 amino acids long. CDR3 sequence reads: CASSSSGFVAGFKNIQYF. In nucleotides, the CDR3 is TGCGCCAGCAGCTCCTCGGGGTTTGTAGCGGGGTTCAAAAACATTCAGTACTTC.

The CDR3 DNA is TGCAGCGTTGTAACTAGCGTAGAGCAGTTCTTC. Translating gives CSVVTSVEQFF. J is TRBJ2-1 and V is TRBV29-1, with 7 bases matching TRBD2. Per the germline V gene, CDR1 is SQVTM and CDR2 is ANQGSEA. CDR3 length: 11 residues. V dropped 4 bases and J dropped 10; count of bases not matched to a gene: 4.

For the CDR3, the DNA is TGTGCCAGTAGTATAGGGCTAGAACCTCATGTCGGAGAGACCCAGTACTTC. The encoded protein is CASSIGLEPHVGETQYF. The J gene is TRBJ2-5, the V gene TRBV19; D unclear. V lost 1 base and J 4 bases, leaving 19 bases between the germline ends. Germline loops: CDR1 LNHDA, CDR2 SQIVND (reference sequence). This CDR3 has 17 residues.